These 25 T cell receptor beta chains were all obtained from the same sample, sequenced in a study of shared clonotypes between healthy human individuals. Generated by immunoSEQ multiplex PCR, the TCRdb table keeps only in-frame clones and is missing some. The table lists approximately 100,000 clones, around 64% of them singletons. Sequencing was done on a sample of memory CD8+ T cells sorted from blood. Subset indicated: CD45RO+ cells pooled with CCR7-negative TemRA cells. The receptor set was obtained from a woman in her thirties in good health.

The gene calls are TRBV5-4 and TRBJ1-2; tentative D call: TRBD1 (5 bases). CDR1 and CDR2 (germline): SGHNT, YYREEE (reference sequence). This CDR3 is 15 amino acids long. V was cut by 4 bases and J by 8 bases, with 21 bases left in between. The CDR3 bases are TGTGCCAGCAGCGTAACAGTCGGACACCTGGGGGGCTACACCTTC. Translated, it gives CASSVTVGHLGGYTF.

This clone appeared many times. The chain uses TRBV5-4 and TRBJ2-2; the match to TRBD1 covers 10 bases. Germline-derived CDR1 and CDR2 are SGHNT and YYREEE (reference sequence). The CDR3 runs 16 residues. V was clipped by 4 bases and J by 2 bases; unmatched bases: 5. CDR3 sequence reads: CASSVDRGRNTGELFF. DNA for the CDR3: TGTGCCAGCAGCGTAGACAGGGGGCGAAACACCGGGGAGCTGTTTTTT.

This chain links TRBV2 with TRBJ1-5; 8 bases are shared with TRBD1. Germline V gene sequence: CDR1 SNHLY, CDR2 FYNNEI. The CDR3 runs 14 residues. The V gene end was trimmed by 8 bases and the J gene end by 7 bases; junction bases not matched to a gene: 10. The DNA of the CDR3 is TGTGCCAGCGGACCGGGACAGGTCTTGCAGCCCCAGCATTTT. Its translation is CASGPGQVLQPQHF.

The CDR3, as DNA: TGCGCCAGCAGGAAGTGGTGGGCTAGCGCCCACAATGAGCAGTTCTTC. This gives the protein CASRKWWASAHNEQFF. The chain combines TRBV10-2 with TRBJ2-1; perhaps TRBD2 as D (6 bases). Trimming removed 6 bases from V and 5 bases from J, with 20 bases in between. The germline V gene encodes CDR1 WSHSY and CDR2 SAAADI. The CDR3 is 16 residues long.

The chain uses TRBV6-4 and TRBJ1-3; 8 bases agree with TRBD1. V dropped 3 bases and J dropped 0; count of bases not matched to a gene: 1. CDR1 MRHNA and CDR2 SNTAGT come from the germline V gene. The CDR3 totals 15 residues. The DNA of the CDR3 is TGTGCCAGCAGTGAAGGGACAGGCTCTGGAAACACCATATATTTT. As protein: CASSEGTGSGNTIYF.

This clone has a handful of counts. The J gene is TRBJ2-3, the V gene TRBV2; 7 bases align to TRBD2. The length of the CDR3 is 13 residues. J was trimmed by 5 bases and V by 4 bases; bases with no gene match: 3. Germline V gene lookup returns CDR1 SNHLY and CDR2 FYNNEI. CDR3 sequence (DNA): TGTGCCAGCAGTGTCCTAGCGGTAGATACGCAGTATTTT. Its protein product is CASSVLAVDTQYF. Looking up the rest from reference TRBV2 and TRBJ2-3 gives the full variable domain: EPEVTQTPSHQVTQMGQEVILRCVPISNHLYFYWYRQILGQKVEFLVSFYNNEISEKSEIFDDQFSVERPDGSNFTLKIRSTKLEDSAMYFCASSVLAVDTQYFGPGTRLTVL.

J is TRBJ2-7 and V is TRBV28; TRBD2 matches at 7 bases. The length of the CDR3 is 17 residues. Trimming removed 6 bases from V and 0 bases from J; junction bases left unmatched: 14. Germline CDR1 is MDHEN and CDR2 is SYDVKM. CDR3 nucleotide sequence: TGTGCCAGCAGCACCCGGACTAGTCTAACAGCCTCCTACGAGCAGTACTTC. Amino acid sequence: CASSTRTSLTASYEQYF.

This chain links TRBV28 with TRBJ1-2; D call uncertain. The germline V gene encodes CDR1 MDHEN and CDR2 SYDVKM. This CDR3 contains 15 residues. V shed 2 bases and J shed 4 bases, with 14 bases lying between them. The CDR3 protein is CASSLRRAVSYGYTF. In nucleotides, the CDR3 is TGTGCCAGCAGTTTAAGGAGGGCGGTCTCCTATGGCTACACCTTC.

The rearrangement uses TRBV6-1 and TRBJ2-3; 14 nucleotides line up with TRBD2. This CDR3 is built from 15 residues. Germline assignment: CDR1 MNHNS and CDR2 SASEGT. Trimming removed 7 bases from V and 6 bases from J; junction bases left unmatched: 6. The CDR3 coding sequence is TGTGCCAGCAAGGGACTAGCGGGAGTAGTGGATACGCAGTATTTT. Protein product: CASKGLAGVVDTQYF.

The CDR3: CASPGGTGELFF. In DNA, the CDR3 is TGTGCCAGCCCCGGAGGGACCGGGGAGCTGTTTTTT. The rearrangement uses TRBV28 and TRBJ2-2, with a possible D match to TRBD2 (6 bases). CDR3 length equals 12 residues. The V and J ends lost 8 bases and 5 bases respectively, with 9 bases between them. Germline values: CDR1 MDHEN, CDR2 SYDVKM. Based on the CDR3 plus reference TRBV28 and TRBJ2-2, the full variable domain is DVKVTQSSRYLVKRTGEKVFLECVQDMDHENMFWYRQDPGLGLRLIYFSYDVKMKEKGDIPEGYSVSREKKERFSLILESASTNQTSMYLCASPGGTGELFFGEGSRLTVL.

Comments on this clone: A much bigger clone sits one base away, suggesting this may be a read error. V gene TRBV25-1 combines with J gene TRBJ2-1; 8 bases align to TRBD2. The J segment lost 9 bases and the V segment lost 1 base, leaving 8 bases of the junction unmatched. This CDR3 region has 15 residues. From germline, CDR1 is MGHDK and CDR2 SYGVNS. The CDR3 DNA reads TGTGCCAGCAGTGAATCGGGACTAGGGGTTGGTGAGCAGTTCTTC. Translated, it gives CASSESGLGVGEQFF.

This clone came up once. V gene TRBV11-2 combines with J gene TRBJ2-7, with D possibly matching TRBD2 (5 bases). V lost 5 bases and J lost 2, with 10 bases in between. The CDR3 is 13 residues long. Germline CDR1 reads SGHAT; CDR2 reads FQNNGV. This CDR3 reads CASSHGLTYEQYF. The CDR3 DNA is TGTGCCAGCAGCCACGGACTGACCTACGAGCAGTACTTC.

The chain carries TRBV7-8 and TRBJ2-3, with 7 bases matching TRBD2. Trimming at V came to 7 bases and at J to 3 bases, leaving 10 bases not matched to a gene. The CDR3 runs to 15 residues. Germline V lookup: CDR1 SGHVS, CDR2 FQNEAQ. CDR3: CASMLLRERTDTQYF. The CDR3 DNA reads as TGTGCCAGCATGCTCTTGCGGGAGAGGACAGATACGCAGTATTTT.

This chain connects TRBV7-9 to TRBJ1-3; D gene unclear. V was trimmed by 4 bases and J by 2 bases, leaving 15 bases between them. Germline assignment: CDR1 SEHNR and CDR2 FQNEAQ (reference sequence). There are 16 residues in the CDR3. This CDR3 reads CASSSPTRRPGNTIYF. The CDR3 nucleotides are TGTGCCAGCAGCTCTCCAACCCGAAGGCCTGGAAACACCATATATTTT.

The CDR3 loop is CASSLGGGDHRTSGRAHEQYF. The DNA of the CDR3 is TGTGCCAGCAGCTTAGGGGGAGGGGATCACCGAACTAGCGGGAGGGCCCACGAGCAGTACTTC. V gene TRBV7-8 combines with J gene TRBJ2-7, with 13 bases matching TRBD2. CDR3 size: 21 residues. Germline V lookup: CDR1 SGHVS, CDR2 FQNEAQ. J was trimmed by 5 bases and V by 1 base; bases with no gene match: 20.

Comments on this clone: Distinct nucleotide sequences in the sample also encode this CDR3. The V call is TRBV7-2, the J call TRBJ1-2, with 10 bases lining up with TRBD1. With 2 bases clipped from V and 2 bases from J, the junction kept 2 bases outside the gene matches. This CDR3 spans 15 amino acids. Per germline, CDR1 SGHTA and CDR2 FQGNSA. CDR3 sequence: CASSLPGQGNYGYTF. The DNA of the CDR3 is TGTGCCAGCAGCTTACCGGGACAGGGGAACTATGGCTACACCTTC.

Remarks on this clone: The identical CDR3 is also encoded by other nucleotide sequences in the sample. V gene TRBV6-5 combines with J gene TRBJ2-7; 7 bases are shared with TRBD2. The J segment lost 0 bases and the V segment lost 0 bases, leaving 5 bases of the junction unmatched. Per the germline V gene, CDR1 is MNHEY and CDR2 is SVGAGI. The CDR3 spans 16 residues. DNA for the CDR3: TGTGCCAGCAGTTACTCGGGGGGGAGTAGCTCCTACGAGCAGTACTTC. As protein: CASSYSGGSSSYEQYF.

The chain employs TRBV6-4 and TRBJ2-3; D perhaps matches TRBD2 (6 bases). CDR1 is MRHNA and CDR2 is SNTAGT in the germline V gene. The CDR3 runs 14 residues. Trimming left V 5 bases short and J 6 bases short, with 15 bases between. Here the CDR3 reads CASSTSTVSDTQYF. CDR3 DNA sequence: TGTGCCAGCAGTACTAGCACAGTATCCGATACGCAGTATTTT.

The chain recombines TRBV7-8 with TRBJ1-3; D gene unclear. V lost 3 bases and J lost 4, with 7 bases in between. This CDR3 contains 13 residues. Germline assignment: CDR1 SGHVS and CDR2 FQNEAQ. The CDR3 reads CASSLLEGNTIYF. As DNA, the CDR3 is TGTGCCAGCAGCTTGTTAGAAGGAAACACCATATATTTT.

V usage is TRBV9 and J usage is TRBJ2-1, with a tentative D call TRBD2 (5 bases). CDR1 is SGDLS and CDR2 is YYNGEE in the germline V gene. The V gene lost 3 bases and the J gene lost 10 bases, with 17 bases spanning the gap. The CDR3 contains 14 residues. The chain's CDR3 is CASSAGGELGEQFF. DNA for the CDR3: TGTGCCAGCAGCGCCGGTGGGGAGCTTGGGGAGCAGTTCTTC.

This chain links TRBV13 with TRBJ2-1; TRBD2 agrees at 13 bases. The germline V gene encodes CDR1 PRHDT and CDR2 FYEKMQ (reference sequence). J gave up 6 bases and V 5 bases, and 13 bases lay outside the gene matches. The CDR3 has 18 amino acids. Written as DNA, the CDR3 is TGTGCCAGCAGCACCATTAAGGGGGGGACTAGCGGGACCAATGAGCAGTTCTTC. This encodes CASSTIKGGTSGTNEQFF.

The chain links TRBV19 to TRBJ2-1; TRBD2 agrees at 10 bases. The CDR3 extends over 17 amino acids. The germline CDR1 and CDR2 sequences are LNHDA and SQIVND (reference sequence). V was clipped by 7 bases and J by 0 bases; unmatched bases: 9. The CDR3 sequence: CASTTGLAQSSYNEQFF. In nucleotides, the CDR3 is TGTGCCAGTACCACGGGACTAGCGCAGAGCTCCTACAATGAGCAGTTCTTC.

The CDR3: CSASELYEQYF. CDR3 nucleotides: TGCAGTGCTAGTGAGCTCTACGAGCAGTACTTC. The V and J genes are TRBV20-1 and TRBJ2-7; unclear D gene. CDR3 length: 11 amino acids. CDR1 is DFQATT and CDR2 is SNEGSKA in the germline V gene (reference sequence). Trimming took 3 bases from V and 3 from J, leaving 6 bases between them.

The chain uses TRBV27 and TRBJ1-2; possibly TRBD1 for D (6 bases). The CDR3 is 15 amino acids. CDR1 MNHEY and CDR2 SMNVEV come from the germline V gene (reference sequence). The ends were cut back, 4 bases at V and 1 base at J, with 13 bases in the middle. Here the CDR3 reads CASSSLTGNNYGYTF. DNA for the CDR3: TGTGCCAGCAGTTCCCTCACAGGGAATAACTATGGCTACACCTTC.

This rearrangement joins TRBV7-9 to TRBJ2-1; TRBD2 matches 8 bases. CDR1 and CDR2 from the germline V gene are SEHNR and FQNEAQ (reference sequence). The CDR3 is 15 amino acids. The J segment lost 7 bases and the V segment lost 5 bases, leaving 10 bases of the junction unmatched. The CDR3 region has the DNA TGTGCCAGCAGCCTCATTGGCGGGAGGAGAAATGAGCAGTTCTTC. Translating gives CASSLIGGRRNEQFF.